Listed below are T cell receptor beta chains from one sample, sequenced in a study of T cells in tuberculosis. The data were produced by immunoSEQ multiplex PCR, yet TCRdb's version contains in-frame clones alone and is incomplete. The table records roughly 31,000 clones, about 83% of them present only once. The material was PBMCs, obtained at tuberculosis diagnosis. These receptors all come from an adult with tuberculosis. Each CDR3 is given with its conserved first and last residue. Fields, in order: V gene, D gene, J gene, CDR3 protein. D genes are given only for firm matches.

>TRBV7-2|TRBD2|TRBJ2-1
CASSLRGLAVLSYNEQFF
>TRBV18|TRBD1|TRBJ2-5
CASSLIQGEETQYF
>TRBV15|NA|TRBJ2-1
CATSNNNEQFF
>TRBV21-1|NA|TRBJ1-2
CASSKRDRADYGYTF
>TRBV2|NA|TRBJ2-7
CASSEVRISGLEGDEQYF
>TRBV27|NA|TRBJ1-2
CASSPPGNYGYTF
>TRBV5-1|NA|TRBJ2-3
CASSLATGRFGTDTQYF
>TRBV5-1|TRBD2|TRBJ2-1
CASSSTSSGGAGEQFF
>TRBV4-1|TRBD1|TRBJ2-5
CASSRGSGGLETQYF
>TRBV9|TRBD2|TRBJ2-3
CASSVGPFSGGATDTQYF
>TRBV5-1|TRBD1|TRBJ2-7
CASSLGFGQGEYEQYF
>TRBV10-3|NA|TRBJ2-5
CAISDLEGAAETQYF
>TRBV5-1|NA|TRBJ2-4
CASSLGAVGNIQYF
>TRBV6-4|TRBD2|TRBJ2-1
CASSGDGGAGNEQFF
>TRBV5-8|NA|TRBJ1-1
CASSLVAGQNTEAFF
>TRBV27|NA|TRBJ2-2
CASSLSYNTGELFF
>TRBV15|TRBD1|TRBJ1-2
CATSPDRGRYGYTF
>TRBV2|TRBD2|TRBJ2-5
CASRPEGLAGIGTQYF
>TRBV19|NA|TRBJ2-2
CASIPGNTGELFF
>TRBV5-1|NA|TRBJ2-7
CASSLRQAGIHEQYF
>TRBV7-2|TRBD2|TRBJ2-2
CASSFLRAGVPGELFF
>TRBV7-9|TRBD2|TRBJ2-2
CASSLLEREGFTGELFF
>TRBV5-1|TRBD2|TRBJ2-5
CASSLLAGGTGGTQYF
>TRBV30|NA|TRBJ1-5
CAWSGLNNQPQHF
>TRBV9|TRBD2|TRBJ2-2
CASSVVTSREGGELFF
>TRBV10-2|TRBD2|TRBJ2-1
CASTGTSGRRGNEQFF
>TRBV5-6|TRBD1|TRBJ1-3
CASSLGGPGQGNTIYF
>TRBV5-4|TRBD1|TRBJ2-7
CASRSGQGVGEQYF
>TRBV7-2|NA|TRBJ1-1
CASSFLVGGTEAFF
>TRBV28|TRBD2|TRBJ2-7
CASSKGTSGRIYSYEQYF
>TRBV19|NA|TRBJ2-7
CASSVGTIYEQYF